This TCR beta chain was obtained from a study of molecular identifiers for immune sequencing clone quantification. Each CDR3 protein is one row after TCRdb ran MiXCR on the PCR reads. This sample has about 640,000 distinct CDR3 sequences, with around 20% found just once. The V segment lost 3 bases and the J segment 3 bases; nucleotides outside the gene matches: 4. The CDR3 runs to 14 residues. This clonotype was seen a few times. The rearrangement joins TRBV12-3 or TRBV12-4 to TRBJ1-2, with 7 bases identical to TRBD1. The TCR sequence derives from a human donor in good health. Some libraries in this study had Jurkat cell RNA spiked in. The sequencing input was naive CD8+ T cells from blood, with Jurkat cell RNA spiked in. Regarding subset: FACS-sorted CD8+CD4-CCR7+CD45RA+ naive T cells. The CDR3 region has the DNA TGTGCCAGCAGTTTGGGACAGACATACTATGGCTACACCTTC. This gives the protein CASSLGQTYYGYTF.